These T cell receptor beta chains were read from a single sample in a study of neoadjuvant anti-PD-1 for oral cavity cancer. The table came from immunoSEQ multiplex PCR; TCRdb's copy has only in-frame clones and leaves some out. The top ten clones hold roughly 25% of a sample with 6,500 to 7,500 clones, roughly 46% of them seen once. The sequences come from tumor tissue, collected before nivolumab (anti-PD-1) treatment. Receptor source: a person aged 40 to 85 with oral cavity squamous cell carcinoma. Each CDR3 is given with its conserved first and last residue. The D gene is left open where the match is weak. Expanded clones get a size class; other rows say once, few or many, or leave the size out.

V gene	D gene	clone size	J gene	CDR3 protein	CDR3 DNA
TRBV11-2	.	.	TRBJ1-6	CASSVPGSSPLHF	TGTGCCAGCAGCGTGCCAGGTAGCTCACCCCTCCACTTT
TRBV18	TRBD1	once	TRBJ2-2	CASSTGIGTGRTGELFF	TGTGCCAGCTCAACCGGCATTGGGACAGGGAGAACCGGGGAGCTGTTTTTT
TRBV10-3	.	.	TRBJ1-1	CAIRTDRNTEAFF	TGTGCCATCAGGACGGACAGGAACACTGAAGCTTTCTTT
TRBV13	.	.	TRBJ1-4	CASSYGTHNEKLFF	TGTGCCAGCAGCTACGGGACGCATAATGAAAAACTGTTTTTT
TRBV27	.	medium-sized	TRBJ2-7	CASRLHGARSYEQYF	TGTGCCAGCAGGCTCCACGGGGCTCGGTCCTACGAGCAGTACTTC
TRBV7-2	.	once	TRBJ1-2	CASSLAARYGGYTF	TGTGCCAGCAGCTTAGCCGCCAGGTACGGCGGCTACACCTTC
TRBV27	.	.	TRBJ2-1	CASSLSPATRDYNEQFF	TGTGCCAGCAGTTTATCGCCAGCTACAAGAGATTACAATGAGCAGTTCTTC
TRBV5-5	.	medium-sized	TRBJ2-7	CASSLGRTATYEQYF	TGTGCCAGCAGCTTAGGGCGGACAGCAACCTACGAGCAGTACTTC
TRBV6-1	.	few	TRBJ2-7	CASSDKGGQSLREYF	TGTGCCAGCAGTGACAAAGGTGGGCAGTCCCTGAGGGAGTACTTC
TRBV6-5	.	.	TRBJ2-5	CASSYRTDQETQYF	TGTGCCAGCAGTTACCGGACGGACCAAGAGACCCAGTACTTC
TRBV5-1	TRBD1	.	TRBJ1-1	CASSPGTANTEAFF	TGCGCCAGCAGCCCGGGGACAGCGAACACTGAAGCTTTCTTT
TRBV18	.	.	TRBJ2-7	CASSPGNYEQYF	TGTGCCAGCTCACCAGGAAATTACGAGCAGTACTTC
TRBV5-5	.	.	TRBJ2-4	CASTPRENIQYF	TGTGCCAGCACCCCCCGGGAAAACATTCAGTACTTC